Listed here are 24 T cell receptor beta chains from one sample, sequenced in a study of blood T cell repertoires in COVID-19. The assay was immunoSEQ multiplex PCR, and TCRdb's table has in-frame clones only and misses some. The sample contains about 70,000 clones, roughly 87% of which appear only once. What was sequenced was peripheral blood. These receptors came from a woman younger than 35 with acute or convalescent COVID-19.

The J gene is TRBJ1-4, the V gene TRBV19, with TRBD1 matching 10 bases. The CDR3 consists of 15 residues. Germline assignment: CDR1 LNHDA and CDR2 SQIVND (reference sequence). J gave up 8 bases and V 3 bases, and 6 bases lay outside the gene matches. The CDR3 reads CASSILDRGKEKLFF. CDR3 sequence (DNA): TGTGCCAGTAGTATCCTGGACAGGGGGAAGGAAAAACTGTTTTTT. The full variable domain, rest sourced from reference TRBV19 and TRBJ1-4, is DGGITQSPKYLFRKEGQNVTLSCEQNLNHDAMYWYRQDPGQGLRLIYYSQIVNDFQKGDIAEGYSVSREKKESFPLTVTSAQKNPTAFYLCASSILDRGKEKLFFGSGTQLSVL.

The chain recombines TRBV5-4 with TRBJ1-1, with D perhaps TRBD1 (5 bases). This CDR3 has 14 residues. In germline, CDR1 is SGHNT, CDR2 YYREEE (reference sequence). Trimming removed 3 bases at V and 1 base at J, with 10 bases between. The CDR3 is CASSWGGENTEAFF. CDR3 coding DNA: TGTGCCAGCAGCTGGGGGGGGGAGAACACTGAAGCTTTCTTT.

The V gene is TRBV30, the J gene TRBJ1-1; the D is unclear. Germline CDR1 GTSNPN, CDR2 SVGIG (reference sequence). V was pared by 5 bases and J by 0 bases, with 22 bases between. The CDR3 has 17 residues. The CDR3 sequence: CAWARGGIVIVNTEAFF. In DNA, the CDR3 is TGTGCCTGGGCCCGCGGAGGCATCGTAATCGTGAACACTGAAGCTTTCTTT.

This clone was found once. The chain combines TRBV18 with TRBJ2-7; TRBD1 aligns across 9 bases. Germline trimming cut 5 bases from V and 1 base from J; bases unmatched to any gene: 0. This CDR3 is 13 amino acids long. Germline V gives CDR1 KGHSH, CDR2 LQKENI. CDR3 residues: CASSGTGSYEQYF. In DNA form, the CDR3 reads TGTGCCAGCTCAGGGACAGGGTCCTACGAGCAGTACTTC.

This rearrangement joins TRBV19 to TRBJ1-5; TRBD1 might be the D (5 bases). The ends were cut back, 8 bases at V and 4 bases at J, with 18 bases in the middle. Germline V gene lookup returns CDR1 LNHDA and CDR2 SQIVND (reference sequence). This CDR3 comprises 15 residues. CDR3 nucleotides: TGTGCCAGTTCAGAAGGTGGCGGGGGGAATCAGCCCCAGCATTTT. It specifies CASSEGGGGNQPQHF.

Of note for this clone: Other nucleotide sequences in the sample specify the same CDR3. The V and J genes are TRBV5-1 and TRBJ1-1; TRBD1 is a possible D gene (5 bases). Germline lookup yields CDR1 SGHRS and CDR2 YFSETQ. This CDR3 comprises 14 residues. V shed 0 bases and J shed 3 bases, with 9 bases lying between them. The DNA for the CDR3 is TGCGCCAGCAGCTTGGCGGGAGGGGACACTGAAGCTTTCTTT. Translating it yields CASSLAGGDTEAFF.

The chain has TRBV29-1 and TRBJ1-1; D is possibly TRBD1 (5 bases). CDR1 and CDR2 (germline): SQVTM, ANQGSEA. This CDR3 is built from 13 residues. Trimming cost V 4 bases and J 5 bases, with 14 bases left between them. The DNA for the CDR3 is TGCAGCGTTGGGGGGGAAGGTGGGACTGAAGCTTTCTTT. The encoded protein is CSVGGEGGTEAFF.

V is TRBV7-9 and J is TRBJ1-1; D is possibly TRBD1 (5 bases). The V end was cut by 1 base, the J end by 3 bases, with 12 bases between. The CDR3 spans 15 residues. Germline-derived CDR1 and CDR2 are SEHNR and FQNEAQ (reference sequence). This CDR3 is CASSLGIPGDTEAFF. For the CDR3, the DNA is TGTGCCAGCAGCTTAGGGATTCCGGGGGACACTGAAGCTTTCTTT.

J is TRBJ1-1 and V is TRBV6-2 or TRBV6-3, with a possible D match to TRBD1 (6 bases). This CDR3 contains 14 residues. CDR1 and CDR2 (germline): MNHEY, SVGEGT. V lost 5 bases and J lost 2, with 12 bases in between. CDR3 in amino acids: CASSLTGFNTEAFF. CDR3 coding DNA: TGTGCCAGCAGTCTTACAGGGTTCAACACTGAAGCTTTCTTT.

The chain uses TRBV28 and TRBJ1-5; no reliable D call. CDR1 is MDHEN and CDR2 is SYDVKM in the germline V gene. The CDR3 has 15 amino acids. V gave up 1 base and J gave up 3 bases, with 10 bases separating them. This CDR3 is CASSLSRVLNQPQHF. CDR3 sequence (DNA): TGTGCCAGCAGTTTATCTAGAGTCCTCAATCAGCCCCAGCATTTT.

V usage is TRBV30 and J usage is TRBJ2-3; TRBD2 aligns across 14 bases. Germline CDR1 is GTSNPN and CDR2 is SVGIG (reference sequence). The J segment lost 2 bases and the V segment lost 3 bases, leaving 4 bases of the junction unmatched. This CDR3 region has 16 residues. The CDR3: CAWSRGLAGDTDTQYF. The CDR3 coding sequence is TGTGCCTGGAGCCGGGGACTAGCGGGGGACACAGATACGCAGTATTTT. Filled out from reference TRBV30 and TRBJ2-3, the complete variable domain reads SQTIHQWPATLVQPVGSPLSLECTVEGTSNPNLYWYRQAAGRGLQLLFYSVGIGQISSEVPQNLSASRPQDRQFILSSKKLLLSDSGFYLCAWSRGLAGDTDTQYFGPGTRLTVL.

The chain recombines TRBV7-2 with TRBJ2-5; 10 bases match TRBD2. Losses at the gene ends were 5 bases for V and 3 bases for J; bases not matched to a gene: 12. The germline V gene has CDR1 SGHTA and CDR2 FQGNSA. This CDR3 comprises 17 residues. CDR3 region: CASSPGWSSGREETQYF. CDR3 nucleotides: TGTGCCAGCAGCCCGGGATGGTCGAGCGGGAGGGAAGAGACCCAGTACTTC.

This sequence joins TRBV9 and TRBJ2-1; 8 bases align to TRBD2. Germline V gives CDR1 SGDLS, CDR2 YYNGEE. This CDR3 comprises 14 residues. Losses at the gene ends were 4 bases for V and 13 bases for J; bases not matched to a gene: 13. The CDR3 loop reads CASSPRREGGDQFF. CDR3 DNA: TGTGCCAGCAGCCCCCGACGGGAGGGCGGTGATCAGTTCTTC.

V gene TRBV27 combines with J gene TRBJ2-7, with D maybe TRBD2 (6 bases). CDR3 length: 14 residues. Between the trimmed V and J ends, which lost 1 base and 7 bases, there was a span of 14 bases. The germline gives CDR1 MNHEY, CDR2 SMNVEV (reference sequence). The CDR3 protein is CASSLFGGRGEQYF. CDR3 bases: TGTGCCAGCAGTTTATTCGGGGGTCGGGGAGAGCAGTACTTC.

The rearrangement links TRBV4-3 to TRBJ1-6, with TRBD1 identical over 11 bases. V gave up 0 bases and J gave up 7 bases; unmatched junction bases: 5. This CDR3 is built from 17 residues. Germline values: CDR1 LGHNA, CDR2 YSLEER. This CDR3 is CASSQDRTGGANSPLHF. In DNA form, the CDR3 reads TGCGCCAGCAGCCAAGATAGGACAGGGGGCGCCAATTCACCCCTCCACTTT.

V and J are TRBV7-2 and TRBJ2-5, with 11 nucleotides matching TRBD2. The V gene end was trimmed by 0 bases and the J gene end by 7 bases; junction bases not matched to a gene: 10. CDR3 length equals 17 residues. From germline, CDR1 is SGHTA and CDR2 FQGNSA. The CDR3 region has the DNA TGTGCCAGCAGCTTAGCGGTTAGCGGGGGGGCCGGGGGGACCCAGTACTTC. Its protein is CASSLAVSGGAGGTQYF.

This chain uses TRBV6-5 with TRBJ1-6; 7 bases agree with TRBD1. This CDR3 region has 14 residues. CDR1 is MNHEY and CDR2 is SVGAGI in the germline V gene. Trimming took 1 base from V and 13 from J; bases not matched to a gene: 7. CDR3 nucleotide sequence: TGTGCCAGCAGTTACTTAGAACAGGGGAGCCCCCTCCACTTT. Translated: CASSYLEQGSPLHF.

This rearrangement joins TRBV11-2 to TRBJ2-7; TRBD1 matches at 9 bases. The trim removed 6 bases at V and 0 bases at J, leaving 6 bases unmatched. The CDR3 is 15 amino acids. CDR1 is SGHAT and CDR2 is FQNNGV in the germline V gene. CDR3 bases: TGTGCCAGCAGACATACAGGGGGCTCCTCCTACGAGCAGTACTTC. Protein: CASRHTGGSSYEQYF.

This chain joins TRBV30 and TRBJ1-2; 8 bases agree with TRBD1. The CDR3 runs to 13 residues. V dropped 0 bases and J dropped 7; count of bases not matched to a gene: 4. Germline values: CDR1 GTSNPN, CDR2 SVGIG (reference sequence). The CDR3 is CAWSVQGEGGYTF. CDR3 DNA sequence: TGTGCCTGGAGTGTACAGGGGGAAGGTGGCTACACCTTC. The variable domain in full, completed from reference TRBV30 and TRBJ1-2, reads SQTIHQWPATLVQPVGSPLSLECTVEGTSNPNLYWYRQAAGRGLQLLFYSVGIGQISSEVPQNLSASRPQDRQFILSSKKLLLSDSGFYLCAWSVQGEGGYTFGSGTRLTVV.

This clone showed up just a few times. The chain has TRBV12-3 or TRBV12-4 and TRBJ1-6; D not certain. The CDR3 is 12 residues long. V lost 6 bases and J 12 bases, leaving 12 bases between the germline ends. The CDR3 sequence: CASSDSGGPLHF. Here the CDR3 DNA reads TGTGCCAGCAGCGATTCCGGAGGACCCCTCCACTTT.

CDR3 protein: CASSSYADTQYF. The CDR3 DNA reads as TGTGCCAGCAGTAGCTATGCAGATACGCAGTATTTT. The chain carries TRBV11-2 and TRBJ2-3; D not resolved. CDR3 length equals 12 residues. CDR1 is SGHAT, CDR2 FQNNGV, per germline. V lost 6 bases, J lost 4 bases, and 8 bases lay in between.

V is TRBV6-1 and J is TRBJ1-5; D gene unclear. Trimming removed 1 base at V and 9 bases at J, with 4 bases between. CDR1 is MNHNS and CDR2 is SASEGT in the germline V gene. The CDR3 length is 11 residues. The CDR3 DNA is TGTGCCAGCAGTGAAGGCAGGCCCCAGCATTTT. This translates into CASSEGRPQHF.

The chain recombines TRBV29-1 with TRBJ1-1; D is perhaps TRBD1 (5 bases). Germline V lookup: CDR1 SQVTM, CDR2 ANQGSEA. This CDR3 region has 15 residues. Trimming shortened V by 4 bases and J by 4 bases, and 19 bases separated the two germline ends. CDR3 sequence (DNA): TGCAGCGTTGTCCCCCTCCAGGGACTGGGCACTGAAGCTTTCTTT. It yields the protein CSVVPLQGLGTEAFF.

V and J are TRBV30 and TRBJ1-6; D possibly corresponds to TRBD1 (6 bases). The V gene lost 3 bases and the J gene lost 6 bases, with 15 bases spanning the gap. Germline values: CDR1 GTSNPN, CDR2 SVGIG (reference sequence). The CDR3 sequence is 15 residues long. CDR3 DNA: TGTGCCTGGAGGACGCAGGCAGGGGCTAATTCACCCCTCCACTTT. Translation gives CAWRTQAGANSPLHF.